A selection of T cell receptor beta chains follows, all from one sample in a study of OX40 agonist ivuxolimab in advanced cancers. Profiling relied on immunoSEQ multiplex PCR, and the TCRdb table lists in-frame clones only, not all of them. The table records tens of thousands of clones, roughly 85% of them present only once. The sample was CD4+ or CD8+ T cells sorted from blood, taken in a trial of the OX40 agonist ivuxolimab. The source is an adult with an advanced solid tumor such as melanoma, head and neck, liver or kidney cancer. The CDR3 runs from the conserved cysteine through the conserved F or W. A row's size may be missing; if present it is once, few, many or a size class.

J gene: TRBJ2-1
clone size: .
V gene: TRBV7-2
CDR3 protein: CASSPHGGPPSSYNEQFF

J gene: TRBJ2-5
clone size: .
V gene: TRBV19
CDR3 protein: CASRPSRLSGETQYF

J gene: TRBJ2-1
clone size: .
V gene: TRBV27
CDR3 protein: CASRPRGTSHKELVYNEQFF

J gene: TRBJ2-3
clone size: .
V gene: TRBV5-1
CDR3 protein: CASSLGDRTDTQYF

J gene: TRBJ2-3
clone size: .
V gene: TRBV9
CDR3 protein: CASSVATGTDTQYF

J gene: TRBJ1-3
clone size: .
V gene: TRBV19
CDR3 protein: CASSTESAGNTIYF

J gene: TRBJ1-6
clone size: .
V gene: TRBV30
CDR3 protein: CAWSSGPSSYNSPLHF

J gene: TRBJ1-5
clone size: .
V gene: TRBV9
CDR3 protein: CASSVGGSGQPQHF

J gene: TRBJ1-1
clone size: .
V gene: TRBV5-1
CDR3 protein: CASSPGQGRTEAFF

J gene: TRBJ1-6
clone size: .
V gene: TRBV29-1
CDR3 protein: CSVEIEGGSPLHF

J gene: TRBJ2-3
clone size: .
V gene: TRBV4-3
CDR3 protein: CASSQSPDSLGTDTQYF

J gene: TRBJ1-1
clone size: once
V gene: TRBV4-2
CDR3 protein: CASSQDGQTTEAFF

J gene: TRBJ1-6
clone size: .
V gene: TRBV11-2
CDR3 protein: CASSTGTGYNSPLHF

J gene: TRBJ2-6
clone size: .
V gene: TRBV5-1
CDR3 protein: CASRIQGSGANVLTF

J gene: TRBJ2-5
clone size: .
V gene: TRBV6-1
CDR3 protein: CASTGDGLKETQYF

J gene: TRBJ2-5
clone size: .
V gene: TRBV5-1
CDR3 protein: CASSFSGDSETQYF

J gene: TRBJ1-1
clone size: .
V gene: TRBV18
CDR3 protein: CASSPYDRGTEAFF

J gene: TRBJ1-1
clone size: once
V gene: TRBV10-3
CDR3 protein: CAIRGSNTEAFF

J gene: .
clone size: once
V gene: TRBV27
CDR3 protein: CASSSRQGSYEQYF

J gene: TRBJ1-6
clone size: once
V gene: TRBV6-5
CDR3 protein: CASSYSRTANFSPLHF

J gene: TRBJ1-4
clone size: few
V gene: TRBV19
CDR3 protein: CASSIVAMRATKLFF

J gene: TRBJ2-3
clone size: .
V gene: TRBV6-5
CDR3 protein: CASSYKGVLTDTQYF

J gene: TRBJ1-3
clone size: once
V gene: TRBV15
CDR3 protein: CATSRDSYGTGEGNTIYF